Below are 22 T cell receptor beta chains sequenced from a single sample in a study of control samples from healthy donors and cancer patients. Sequencing was performed with immunoSEQ multiplex PCR; in TCRdb, only in-frame clones are kept and a portion is missing. The sample contains 51,000 or so clones, 80% of which appear only once. The sequenced sample consisted of blood. The receptors shown here come from a man in his 70s in good health.

V gene TRBV5-4 combines with J gene TRBJ2-3; D is undetermined. Germline CDR1 SGHNT, CDR2 YYREEE (reference sequence). The CDR3 is 13 residues long. Trimming shortened V by 4 bases and J by 6 bases, and 12 bases separated the two germline ends. For the CDR3, the DNA is TGTGCCAGCAGCGTGCCCCAGGCGGATACGCAGTATTTT. Amino acids: CASSVPQADTQYF.

J is TRBJ1-3 and V is TRBV7-8; D is ambiguous. Trimming stripped 5 bases from V and 4 bases from J, with 18 bases between. CDR3 length equals 16 residues. The germline V gene encodes CDR1 SGHVS and CDR2 FQNEAQ. The CDR3 bases are TGTGCCAGCAGCACCCTACATCACACCACGGGAAACACCATATATTTT. Its translation: CASSTLHHTTGNTIYF.

The rearrangement links TRBV11-2 to TRBJ1-5; D is uncertain. CDR1 SGHAT and CDR2 FQNNGV come from the germline V gene. V lost 0 bases, J lost 7 bases, and 13 bases lay in between. The CDR3 sequence is 15 residues long. Written as DNA, the CDR3 is TGTGCCAGCAGCTTAGACTGGGGTCCGGAACAGCCCCAGCATTTT. This translates into CASSLDWGPEQPQHF. Complete variable domain (other parts from reference TRBV11-2 and TRBJ1-5): EAGVAQSPRYKIIEKRQSVAFWCNPISGHATLYWYQQILGQGPKLLIQFQNNGVVDDSQLPKDRFSAERLKGVDSTLKIQPAKLEDSAVYLCASSLDWGPEQPQHFGDGTRLSIL.

The chain carries TRBV30 and TRBJ2-5; TRBD2 matches at 10 bases. The CDR3 loop spans 17 amino acids. J gave up 0 bases and V 3 bases, and 10 bases lay outside the gene matches. CDR1 and CDR2 (germline): GTSNPN, SVGIG (reference sequence). CDR3 nucleotides: TGTGCCTGGAGAAGGACTAGCGGAGGGTCCCACCAAGAGACCCAGTACTTC. The encoded protein is CAWRRTSGGSHQETQYF.

The V and J genes are TRBV20-1 and TRBJ2-3, with 7 bases that match TRBD1. Germline-derived CDR1 and CDR2 are DFQATT and SNEGSKA (reference sequence). V lost 3 bases and J lost 0; bases outside the gene matches: 3. The CDR3 is made up of 14 amino acids. The CDR3 region has the DNA TGCAGTGCTAGTCAGGGGGTGAGCACAGATACGCAGTATTTT. This encodes CSASQGVSTDTQYF.

The chain couples TRBV30 to TRBJ1-2, with 11 bases aligning to TRBD1. CDR3 length equals 13 residues. The trim removed 5 bases at V and 4 bases at J, leaving 3 bases unmatched. Germline V gives CDR1 GTSNPN, CDR2 SVGIG (reference sequence). This CDR3 is CAWRDRGIYGYTF. The DNA for the CDR3 is TGTGCCTGGCGGGACAGGGGGATCTATGGCTACACCTTC.

The V call is TRBV7-9, the J call TRBJ1-2; D unclear. Trimming pared 2 bases from V and 2 bases from J, leaving 9 bases between. The CDR3 loop spans 14 amino acids. Germline V gives CDR1 SEHNR, CDR2 FQNEAQ (reference sequence). The CDR3 is CASSLWASNYGYTF. CDR3 coding DNA: TGTGCCAGCAGCTTATGGGCGTCCAACTATGGCTACACCTTC.

V gene TRBV20-1 combines with J gene TRBJ2-7; 9 positions agree with TRBD1. The CDR3 extends over 15 amino acids. CDR1 and CDR2 (germline): DFQATT, SNEGSKA (reference sequence). Trimming at V came to 3 bases and at J to 3 bases, leaving 9 bases not matched to a gene. The CDR3 reads CSASVTGGDSYEQYF. CDR3 in DNA: TGCAGTGCTAGTGTTACAGGGGGCGATAGCTACGAGCAGTACTTC.

The V and J genes are TRBV7-2 and TRBJ2-1, with a possible D match to TRBD2 (6 bases). Germline CDR1 SGHTA, CDR2 FQGNSA. The CDR3 loop spans 13 amino acids. The V end lost 0 bases, the J end lost 9 bases, and 9 bases lay between the germline ends. The CDR3 loop reads CASSLARGGEQFF. CDR3 nucleotides: TGTGCCAGCAGCTTAGCGAGGGGAGGTGAGCAGTTCTTC.

The rearrangement uses TRBV9 and TRBJ2-5; 8 bases map to TRBD1. With V trimmed by 2 bases and J by 3 bases, 3 bases remained unmatched. CDR3 length: 14 amino acids. Germline V gene lookup returns CDR1 SGDLS and CDR2 YYNGEE. This CDR3 is CASSVGQGKETQYF. CDR3 in DNA: TGTGCCAGCAGCGTTGGACAGGGCAAAGAGACCCAGTACTTC.

The chain employs TRBV27 and TRBJ1-4; D is perhaps TRBD1 (6 bases). Per germline, CDR1 MNHEY and CDR2 SMNVEV (reference sequence). The CDR3 has 14 amino acids. V dropped 0 bases and J dropped 8 bases, with 10 bases sitting between them. DNA for the CDR3: TGTGCCAGCAGTTTATCACAGGGTCGCGAAAAACTGTTTTTT. Translated, it gives CASSLSQGREKLFF.

CDR3 sequence: CASSISWYRVINQPQHF. DNA of the CDR3: TGTGCCAGTAGTATAAGTTGGTACAGGGTGATCAATCAGCCCCAGCATTTT. The rearrangement uses TRBV19 and TRBJ1-5; TRBD1 might be the D (6 bases). This CDR3 region has 17 residues. Trimming cost V 2 bases and J 3 bases, with 17 bases left between them. Germline CDR1 reads LNHDA; CDR2 reads SQIVND (reference sequence).

This chain links TRBV25-1 with TRBJ1-5, with D unclear. From germline, CDR1 is MGHDK and CDR2 SYGVNS. The V end lost 1 base, the J end lost 5 bases, and 6 bases lay between the germline ends. The CDR3 covers 13 residues. CDR3 DNA: TGTGCCAGCAGTGAATGGGAGGATCAGCCCCAGCATTTT. Translated, it gives CASSEWEDQPQHF.

The chain has TRBV6-6 and TRBJ1-1; D is ambiguous. This CDR3 is 12 amino acids long. Looked up from germline, CDR1 is MNHNY and CDR2 is SVGAGI (reference sequence). Trimming removed 5 bases at V and 1 base at J, with 5 bases between. The chain's CDR3 is CASSRGNTEAFF. The CDR3 coding sequence is TGTGCCAGCAGTCGGGGGAACACTGAAGCTTTCTTT.

The chain links TRBV5-1 to TRBJ1-6; D may be TRBD1 (5 bases). The CDR3 runs 17 residues. Between the trimmed V and J ends, which lost 2 bases and 7 bases, there was a span of 19 bases. From germline, CDR1 is SGHRS and CDR2 YFSETQ. The CDR3 DNA sequence: TGCGCCAGCAGCTTCCGGGACGGAGGGCCGGGCAATTCACCCCTCCACTTT. Residues: CASSFRDGGPGNSPLHF.

The V gene is TRBV7-9, the J gene TRBJ1-1; tentatively, D is TRBD1 (5 bases). Germline loops: CDR1 SEHNR, CDR2 FQNEAQ (reference sequence). V lost 5 bases to trimming and J lost 6 bases, with 13 bases between them. The CDR3 runs 13 residues. This CDR3 reads CASSLPGRAEAFF. Here the CDR3 DNA reads TGTGCCAGCAGCCTTCCAGGGCGGGCTGAAGCTTTCTTT.

V gene TRBV5-1 combines with J gene TRBJ2-1, with D possibly matching TRBD2 (5 bases). V was clipped by 4 bases and J by 0 bases, with 14 bases between them. The CDR3 covers 16 residues. Germline CDR1 is SGHRS and CDR2 is YFSETQ. This CDR3 reads CASSPGDYSSYNEQFF. The CDR3 nucleotides read TGCGCCAGCAGCCCCGGTGACTACAGCTCCTACAATGAGCAGTTCTTC.

The chain links TRBV6-6 to TRBJ1-5; TRBD1 aligns across 7 bases. The V gene end was trimmed by 8 bases and the J gene end by 7 bases; junction bases not matched to a gene: 8. The CDR3 length is 13 residues. CDR1 and CDR2 from the germline V gene are MNHNY and SVGAGI (reference sequence). CDR3 coding DNA: TGTGCCAGCGGAAGGACAGGAGGACAGCCCCAGCATTTT. Protein sequence: CASGRTGGQPQHF.

This clone was observed a single time. The chain links TRBV2 to TRBJ2-2; D is undetermined. CDR1 and CDR2 from the germline V gene are SNHLY and FYNNEI. V was clipped by 7 bases and J by 2 bases, with 11 bases between them. The CDR3 loop spans 14 amino acids. The DNA for the CDR3 is TGTGCCAGCATGAAGGGTCACAACACCGGGGAGCTGTTTTTT. Translated, it gives CASMKGHNTGELFF.

This clone was counted only a few times. The rearrangement links TRBV5-8 to TRBJ2-7; tentatively, D is TRBD2 (5 bases). This CDR3 has 14 residues. With 0 bases removed from V and 3 bases from J, the gap between germline ends came to 10 bases. Germline lookup yields CDR1 SGHTS and CDR2 YDEGEE. In DNA form, the CDR3 reads TGTGCCAGCAGCTTGGGGCAGGAGGTCTACGAGCAGTACTTC. This gives the protein CASSLGQEVYEQYF. Looking up the rest from reference TRBV5-8 and TRBJ2-7 gives the full variable domain: EAGVTQSPTHLIKTRGQQATLRCSPISGHTSVYWYQQALGLGLQFLLWYDEGEERNRGNFPPRFSGRQFPNYSSELNVNALELEDSALYLCASSLGQEVYEQYFGPGTRLTVT.

The chain employs TRBV5-1 and TRBJ2-6; D remains unclear. The CDR3 contains 16 residues. Germline lookup yields CDR1 SGHRS and CDR2 YFSETQ. V lost 5 bases to trimming and J lost 1 base, with 13 bases between them. CDR3 DNA: TGCGCCAGCAGGGAAACCCCTCGATCTGGGGCCAACGTCCTGACTTTC. Its protein is CASRETPRSGANVLTF.

In regard to this clone: At one of its ends the junction is not consistent with the germline gene, which may arise from a read error. This sequence joins TRBV4-2 and TRBJ2-7, with 7 positions matching TRBD2. The germline V gene has CDR1 LGHNA and CDR2 YNFKEQ. CDR3 length: 13 residues. The CDR3 spells CASSQEVGRTQVF. The CDR3 DNA is TGTGCCAGCAGCCAAGAGGTCGGGAGGACTCAGGTCTTC.